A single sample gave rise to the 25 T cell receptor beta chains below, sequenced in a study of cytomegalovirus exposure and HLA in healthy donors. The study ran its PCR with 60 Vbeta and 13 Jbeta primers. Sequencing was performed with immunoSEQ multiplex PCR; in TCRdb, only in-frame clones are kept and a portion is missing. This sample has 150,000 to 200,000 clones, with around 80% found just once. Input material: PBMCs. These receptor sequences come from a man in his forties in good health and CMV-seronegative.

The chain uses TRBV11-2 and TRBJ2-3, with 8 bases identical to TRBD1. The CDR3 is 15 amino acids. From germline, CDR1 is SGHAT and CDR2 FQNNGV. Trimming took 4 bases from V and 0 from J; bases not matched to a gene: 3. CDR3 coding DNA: TGTGCCAGCAGCTCCAGGGGGCAAAGCACAGATACGCAGTATTTT. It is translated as CASSSRGQSTDTQYF.

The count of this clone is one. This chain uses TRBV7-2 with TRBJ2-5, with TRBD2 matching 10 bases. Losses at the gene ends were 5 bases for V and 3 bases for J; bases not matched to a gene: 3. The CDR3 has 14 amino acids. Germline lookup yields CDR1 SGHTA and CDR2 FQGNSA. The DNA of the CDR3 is TGTGCCAGCAGCCCCGGACTAGCGGAAGAGACCCAGTACTTC. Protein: CASSPGLAEETQYF. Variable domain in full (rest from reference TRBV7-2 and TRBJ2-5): GAGVSQSPSNKVTEKGKDVELRCDPISGHTALYWYRQSLGQGLEFLIYFQGNSAPDKSGLPSDRFSAERTGGSVSTLTIQRTQQEDSAVYLCASSPGLAEETQYFGPGTRLLVL.

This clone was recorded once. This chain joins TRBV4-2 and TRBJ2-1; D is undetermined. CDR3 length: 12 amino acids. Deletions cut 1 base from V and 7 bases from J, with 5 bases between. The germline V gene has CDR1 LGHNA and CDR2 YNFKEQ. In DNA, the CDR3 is TGTGCCAGCAGCCAAGGGAGAAATGAGCAGTTCTTC. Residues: CASSQGRNEQFF.

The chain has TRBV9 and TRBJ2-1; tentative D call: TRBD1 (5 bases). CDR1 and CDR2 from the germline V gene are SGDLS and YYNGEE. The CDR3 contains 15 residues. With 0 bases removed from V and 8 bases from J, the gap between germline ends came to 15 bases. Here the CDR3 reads CASSVGTQGWDEQFF. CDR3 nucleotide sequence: TGTGCCAGCAGCGTAGGGACACAAGGATGGGATGAGCAGTTCTTC.

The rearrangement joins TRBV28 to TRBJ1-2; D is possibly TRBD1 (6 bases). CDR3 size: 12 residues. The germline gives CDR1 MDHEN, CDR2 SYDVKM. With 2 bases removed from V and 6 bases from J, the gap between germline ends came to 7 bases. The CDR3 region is CASSLTGNGYTF. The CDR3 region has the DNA TGTGCCAGCAGTTTAACAGGGAATGGCTACACCTTC.

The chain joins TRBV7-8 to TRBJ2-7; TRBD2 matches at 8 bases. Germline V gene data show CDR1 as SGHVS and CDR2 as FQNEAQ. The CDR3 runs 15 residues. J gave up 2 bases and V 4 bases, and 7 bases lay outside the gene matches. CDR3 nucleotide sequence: TGTGCCAGCAGCTCCCTAGCGGGTCACGCCTACGAGCAGTACTTC. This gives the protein CASSSLAGHAYEQYF. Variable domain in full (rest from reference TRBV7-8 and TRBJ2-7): GAGVSQSPRYKVAKRGQDVALRCDPISGHVSLFWYQQALGQGPEFLTYFQNEAQLDKSGLPSDRFFAERPEGSVSTLKIQRTQQEDSAVYLCASSSLAGHAYEQYFGPGTRLTVT.

The CDR3 region is CASSRDPGTGAYEQYF. The CDR3 DNA reads TGTGCCAGCAGCCGCGACCCCGGGACAGGGGCCTACGAGCAGTACTTC. This chain uses TRBV7-6 with TRBJ2-7, with 10 bases matching TRBD1. The CDR3 totals 16 residues. Germline V gene sequence: CDR1 SGHVS, CDR2 FNYEAQ. V shed 5 bases, J shed 2 bases, and the junction held 9 bases outside the gene matches.

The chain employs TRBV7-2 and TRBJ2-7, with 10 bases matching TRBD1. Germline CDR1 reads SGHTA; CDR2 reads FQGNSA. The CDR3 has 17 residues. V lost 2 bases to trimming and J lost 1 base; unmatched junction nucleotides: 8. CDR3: CASSLSGTGEISYEQYF. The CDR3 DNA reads TGTGCCAGCAGCTTATCCGGGACAGGGGAGATTTCCTACGAGCAGTACTTC.

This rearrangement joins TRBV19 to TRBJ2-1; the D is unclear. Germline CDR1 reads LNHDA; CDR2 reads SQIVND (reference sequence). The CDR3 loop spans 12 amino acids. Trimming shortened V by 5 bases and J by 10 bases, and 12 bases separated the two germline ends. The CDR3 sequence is CASSPLGHEQFF. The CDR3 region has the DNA TGTGCCAGTAGTCCACTGGGCCACGAGCAGTTCTTC.

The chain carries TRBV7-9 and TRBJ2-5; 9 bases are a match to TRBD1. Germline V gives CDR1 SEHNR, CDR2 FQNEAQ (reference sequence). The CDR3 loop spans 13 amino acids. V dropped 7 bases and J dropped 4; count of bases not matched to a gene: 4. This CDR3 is CASINRGRETQYF. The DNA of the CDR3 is TGTGCCAGCATTAACAGGGGGCGAGAGACCCAGTACTTC.

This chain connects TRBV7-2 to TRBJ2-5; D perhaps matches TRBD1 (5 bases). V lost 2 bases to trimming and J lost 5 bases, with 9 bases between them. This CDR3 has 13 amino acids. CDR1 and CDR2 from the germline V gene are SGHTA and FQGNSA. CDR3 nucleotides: TGTGCCAGCAGCTTACAGGGTCGGGAGACCCAGTACTTC. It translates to CASSLQGRETQYF.

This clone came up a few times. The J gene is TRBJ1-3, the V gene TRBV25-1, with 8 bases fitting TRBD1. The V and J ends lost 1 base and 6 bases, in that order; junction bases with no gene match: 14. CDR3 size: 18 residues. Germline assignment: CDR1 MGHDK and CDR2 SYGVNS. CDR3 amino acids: CASSEWSDRACRLNTIYF. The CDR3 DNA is TGTGCCAGCAGTGAATGGTCGGACAGGGCTTGCCGATTAAACACCATATATTTT.

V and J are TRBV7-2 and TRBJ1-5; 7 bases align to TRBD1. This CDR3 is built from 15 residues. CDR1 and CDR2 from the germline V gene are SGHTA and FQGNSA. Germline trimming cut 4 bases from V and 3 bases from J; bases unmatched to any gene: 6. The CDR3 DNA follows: TGTGCCAGCAGCTCCACAGGGGTGACCAATCAGCCCCAGCATTTT. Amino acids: CASSSTGVTNQPQHF.

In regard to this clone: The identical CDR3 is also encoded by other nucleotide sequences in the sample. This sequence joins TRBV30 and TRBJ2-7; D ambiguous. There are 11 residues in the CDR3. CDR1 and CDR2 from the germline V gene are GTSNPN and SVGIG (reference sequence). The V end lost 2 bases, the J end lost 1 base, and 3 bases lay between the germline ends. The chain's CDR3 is CAWSRSYEQYF. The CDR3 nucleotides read TGTGCCTGGAGTCGGTCCTACGAGCAGTACTTC.

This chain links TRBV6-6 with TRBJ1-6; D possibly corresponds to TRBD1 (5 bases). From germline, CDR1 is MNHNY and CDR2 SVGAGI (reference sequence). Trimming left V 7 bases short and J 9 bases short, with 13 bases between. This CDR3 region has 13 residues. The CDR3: CASNQGGISPLHF. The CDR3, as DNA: TGTGCCAGCAACCAGGGAGGAATTTCACCCCTCCACTTT.

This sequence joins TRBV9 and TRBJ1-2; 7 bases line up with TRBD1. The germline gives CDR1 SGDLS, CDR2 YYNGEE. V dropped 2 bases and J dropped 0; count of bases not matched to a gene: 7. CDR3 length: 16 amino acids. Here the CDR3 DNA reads TGTGCCAGCAGCGTGGGGACAGCCCTCACTAACTATGGCTACACCTTC. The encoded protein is CASSVGTALTNYGYTF. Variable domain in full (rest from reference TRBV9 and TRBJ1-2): DSGVTQTPKHLITATGQRVTLRCSPRSGDLSVYWYQQSLDQGLQFLIQYYNGEERAKGNILERFSAQQFPDLHSELNLSSLELGDSALYFCASSVGTALTNYGYTFGSGTRLTVV.

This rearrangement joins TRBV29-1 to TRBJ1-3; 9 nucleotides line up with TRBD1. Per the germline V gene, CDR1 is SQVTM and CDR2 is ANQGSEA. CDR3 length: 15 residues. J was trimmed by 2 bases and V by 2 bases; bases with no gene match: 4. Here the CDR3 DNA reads TGCAGCGTTGAACGGACAGGGGAGACTGGAAACACCATATATTTT. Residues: CSVERTGETGNTIYF.

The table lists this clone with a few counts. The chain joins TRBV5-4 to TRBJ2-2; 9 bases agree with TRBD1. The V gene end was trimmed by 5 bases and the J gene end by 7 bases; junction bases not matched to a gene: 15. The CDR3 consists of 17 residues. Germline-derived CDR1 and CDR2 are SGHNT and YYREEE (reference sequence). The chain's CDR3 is CASSLAPGQGIIGELFF. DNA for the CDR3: TGTGCCAGCAGTCTCGCGCCGGGACAGGGCATTATCGGGGAGCTGTTTTTT.

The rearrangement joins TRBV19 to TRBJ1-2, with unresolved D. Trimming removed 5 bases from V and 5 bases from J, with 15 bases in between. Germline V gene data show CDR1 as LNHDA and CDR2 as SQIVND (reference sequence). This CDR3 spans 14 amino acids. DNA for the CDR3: TGTGCCAGTAGTGTAGGCTGGGCAGCATATGGCTACACCTTC. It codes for CASSVGWAAYGYTF. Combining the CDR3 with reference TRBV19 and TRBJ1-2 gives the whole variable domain DGGITQSPKYLFRKEGQNVTLSCEQNLNHDAMYWYRQDPGQGLRLIYYSQIVNDFQKGDIAEGYSVSREKKESFPLTVTSAQKNPTAFYLCASSVGWAAYGYTFGSGTRLTVV.

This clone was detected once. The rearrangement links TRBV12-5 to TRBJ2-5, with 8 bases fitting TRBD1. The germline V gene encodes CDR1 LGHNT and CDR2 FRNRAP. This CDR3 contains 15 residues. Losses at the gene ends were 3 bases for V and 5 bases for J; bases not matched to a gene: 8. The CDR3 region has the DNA TGTGCTAGTGGTTTCCCAGGGGGCGTGGGGGAGACCCAGTACTTC. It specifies CASGFPGGVGETQYF. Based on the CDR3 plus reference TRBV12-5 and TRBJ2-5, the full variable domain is DARVTQTPRHKVTEMGQEVTMRCQPILGHNTVFWYRQTMMQGLELLAYFRNRAPLDDSGMPKDRFSAEMPDATLATLKIQPSEPRDSAVYFCASGFPGGVGETQYFGPGTRLLVL.

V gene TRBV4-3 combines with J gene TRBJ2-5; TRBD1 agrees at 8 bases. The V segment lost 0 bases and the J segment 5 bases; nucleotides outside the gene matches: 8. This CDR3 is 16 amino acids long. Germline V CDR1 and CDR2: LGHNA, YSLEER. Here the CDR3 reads CASSQDRSGGYETQYF. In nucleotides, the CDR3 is TGCGCCAGCAGCCAAGATCGGTCAGGGGGCTATGAGACCCAGTACTTC.

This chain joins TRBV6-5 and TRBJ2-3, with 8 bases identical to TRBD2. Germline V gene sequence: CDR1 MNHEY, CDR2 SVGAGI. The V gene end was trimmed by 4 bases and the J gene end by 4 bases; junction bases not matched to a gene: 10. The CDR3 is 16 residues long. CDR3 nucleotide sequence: TGTGCCAGCAGTTCACGGGCAGCGGGGGCCGCAGATACGCAGTATTTT. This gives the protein CASSSRAAGAADTQYF.

CDR3 DNA: TGTGCCAGCTCACCACCGAGAGGTAGAAGCTCCTACGAGCAGTACTTC. It codes for CASSPPRGRSSYEQYF. The chain has TRBV18 and TRBJ2-7; D ambiguous. The CDR3 loop spans 16 amino acids. Trimming shortened V by 0 bases and J by 0 bases, and 12 bases separated the two germline ends. The germline CDR1 and CDR2 sequences are KGHSH and LQKENI.

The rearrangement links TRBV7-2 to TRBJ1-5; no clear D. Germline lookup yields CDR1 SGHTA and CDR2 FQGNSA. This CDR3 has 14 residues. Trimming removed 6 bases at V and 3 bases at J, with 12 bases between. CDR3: CASSQVTHNQPQHF. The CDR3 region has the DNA TGTGCCAGCAGTCAAGTGACTCACAATCAGCCCCAGCATTTT.

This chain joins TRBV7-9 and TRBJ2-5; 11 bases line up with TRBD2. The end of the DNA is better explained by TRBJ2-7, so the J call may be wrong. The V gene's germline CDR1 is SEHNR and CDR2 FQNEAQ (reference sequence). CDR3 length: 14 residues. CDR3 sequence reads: CASSQLAGVYEQYF. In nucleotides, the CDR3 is TGTGCCAGCAGTCAACTAGCGGGGGTTTACGAGCAGTACTTC.